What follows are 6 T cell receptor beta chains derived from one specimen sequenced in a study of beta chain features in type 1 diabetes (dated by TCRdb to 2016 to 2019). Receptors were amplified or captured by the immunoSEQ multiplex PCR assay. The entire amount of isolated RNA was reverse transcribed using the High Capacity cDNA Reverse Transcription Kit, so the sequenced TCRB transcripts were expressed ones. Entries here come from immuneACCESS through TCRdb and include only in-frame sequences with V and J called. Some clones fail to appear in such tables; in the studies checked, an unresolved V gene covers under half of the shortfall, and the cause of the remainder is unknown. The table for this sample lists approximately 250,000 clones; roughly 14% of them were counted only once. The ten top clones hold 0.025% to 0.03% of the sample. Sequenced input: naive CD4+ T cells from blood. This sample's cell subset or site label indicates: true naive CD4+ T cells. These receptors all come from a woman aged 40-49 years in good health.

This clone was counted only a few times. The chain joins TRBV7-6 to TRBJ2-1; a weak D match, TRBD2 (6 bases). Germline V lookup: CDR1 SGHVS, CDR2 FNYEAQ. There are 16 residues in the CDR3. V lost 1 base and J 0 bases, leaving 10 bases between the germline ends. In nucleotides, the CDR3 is TGTGCCAGCAGCTTAGTGACGGGAGTCTCCTACAATGAGCAGTTCTTC. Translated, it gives CASSLVTGVSYNEQFF.

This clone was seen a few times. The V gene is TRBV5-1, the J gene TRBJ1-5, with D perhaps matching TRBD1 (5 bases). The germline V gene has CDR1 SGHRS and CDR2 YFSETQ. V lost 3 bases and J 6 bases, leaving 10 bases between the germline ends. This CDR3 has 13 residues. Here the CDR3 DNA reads TGCGCCAGCAGCTCAGGGCAGGGTCAGCCCCAGCATTTT. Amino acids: CASSSGQGQPQHF.

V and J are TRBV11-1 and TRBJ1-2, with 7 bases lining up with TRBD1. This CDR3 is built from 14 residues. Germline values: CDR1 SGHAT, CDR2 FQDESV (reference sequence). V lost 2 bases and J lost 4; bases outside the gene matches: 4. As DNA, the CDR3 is TGTGCCAGCAGCTTAACAGGGGCGATCTATGGCTACACCTTC. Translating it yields CASSLTGAIYGYTF.

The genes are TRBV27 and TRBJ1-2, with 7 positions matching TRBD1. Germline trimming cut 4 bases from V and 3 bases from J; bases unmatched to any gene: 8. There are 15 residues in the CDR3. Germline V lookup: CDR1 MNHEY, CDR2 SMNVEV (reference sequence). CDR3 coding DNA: TGTGCCAGCAGTTCCTCGGGAGGGGGCCACTATGGCTACACCTTC. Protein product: CASSSSGGGHYGYTF.

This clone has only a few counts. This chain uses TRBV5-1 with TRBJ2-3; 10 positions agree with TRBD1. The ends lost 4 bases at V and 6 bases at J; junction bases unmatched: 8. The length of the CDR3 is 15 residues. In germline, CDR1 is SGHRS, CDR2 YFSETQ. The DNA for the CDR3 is TGCGCCAGCAGCCCCGACAGGGGGCTTGCGGATACGCAGTATTTT. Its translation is CASSPDRGLADTQYF.

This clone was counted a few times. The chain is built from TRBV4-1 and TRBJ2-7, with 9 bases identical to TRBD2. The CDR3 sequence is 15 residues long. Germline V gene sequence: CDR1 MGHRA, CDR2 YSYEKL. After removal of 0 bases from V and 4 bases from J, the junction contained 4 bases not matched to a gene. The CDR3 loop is CASSQDGAGGYEQYF. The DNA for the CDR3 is TGCGCCAGCAGCCAAGATGGAGCGGGGGGATACGAGCAGTACTTC.